This is a list of T cell receptor beta chains from one sample in a study of OX40 agonist ivuxolimab in advanced cancers. Only in-frame clones appear in the TCRdb table, and some are missing; sequencing was by immunoSEQ multiplex PCR. The table lists about 10,000 clones, over 70% of them singletons. The sample in question was CD4+ or CD8+ T cells sorted from blood, obtained in a trial of the OX40 agonist ivuxolimab. These receptors were obtained from an adult with an advanced solid tumor such as melanoma, head and neck, liver or kidney cancer. Each CDR3 is given with its conserved first and last residue. A D gene is named only where the DNA matches it firmly. Expanded clones are given a class, and other clones once, few, many or no size at all.

>TRBV28|TRBD1|TRBJ2-7|NA
CASRSGTERSYEQYF
TGTGCCAGCAGGTCCGGGACAGAACGCTCCTACGAGCAGTACTTC
>TRBV5-1|TRBD2|TRBJ2-7|NA
CASRGREAHPYEQYF
TGCGCCAGCAGAGGGAGGGAGGCGCATCCCTACGAGCAGTACTTC
>TRBV7-9|NA|TRBJ2-7|few
CASSLGASDEQYF
TGTGCCAGCAGCTTAGGGGCGTCCGACGAGCAGTACTTC
>TRBV29-1|NA|TRBJ2-3|NA
CSVDGGETDTQYF
TGCAGCGTTGATGGCGGGGAGACTGATACGCAGTATTTT
>TRBV19|TRBD2|TRBJ2-7|NA
CASSMLLAGAHEQYF
TGTGCCAGTAGTATGTTATTAGCGGGAGCCCACGAGCAGTACTTC
>TRBV10-3|NA|TRBJ1-4|NA
CAISESWATNEKLFF
TGTGCCATCAGTGAGTCGTGGGCTACTAATGAAAAACTGTTTTTT
>TRBV7-9|NA|TRBJ2-7|once
CASSSPRRAYEQYF
TGTGCCAGCAGCTCGCCGCGTCGGGCTTACGAGCAGTACTTC
>TRBV5-5|NA|TRBJ2-7|NA
CASSLVGEQYF
TGTGCCAGCAGCCTAGTCGGGGAGCAGTACTTC
>TRBV27|TRBD2|TRBJ2-1|NA
CASSLRPGTSGSSYNEQFF
TGTGCCAGCAGTTTACGCCCCGGGACTAGCGGGAGCTCCTACAATGAGCAGTTCTTC
>TRBV7-2|TRBD2|TRBJ2-7|NA
CASSWTSGSSYEQYF
TGTGCCAGCAGCTGGACTAGCGGATCCTCCTACGAGCAGTACTTC
>TRBV7-9|NA|TRBJ2-5|NA
CASSLVVSQETQYF
TGTGCCAGCAGCTTAGTGGTTTCACAAGAGACCCAGTACTTC
>TRBV9|NA|TRBJ1-5|once
CASSARPNQPQHF
TGTGCCAGCAGCGCGAGACCCAATCAGCCCCAGCATTTT
>TRBV2|NA|TRBJ1-1|NA
CASTRVGNTEAFF
TGTGCCAGCACCAGGGTGGGGAACACTGAAGCTTTCTTT
>TRBV30|NA|TRBJ2-5|large
CAWTFGERQETQYF
TGTGCCTGGACGTTTGGCGAGAGGCAAGAGACCCAGTACTTC
>TRBV4-1|NA|TRBJ2-1|NA
CASRAGSYEQFF
TGCGCCAGCAGGGCAGGGAGCTATGAGCAGTTCTTC
>TRBV19|TRBD2|TRBJ2-7|NA
CASSIQLNSGEYF
TGTGCCAGTAGTATTCAGCTGAATAGCGGGGAGTACTTC
>TRBV7-9|TRBD1|TRBJ1-2|NA
CASSLGGQGDGYTF
TGTGCCAGCAGCTTAGGGGGACAGGGTGATGGCTACACCTTC
>TRBV7-9|TRBD2|TRBJ2-2|few
CASSPALAGGSTGELFF
TGTGCCAGCAGCCCGGCTCTAGCGGGAGGTTCTACCGGGGAGCTGTTTTTT
>TRBV10-3|NA|TRBJ1-1|NA
CAISESDRLNTEAFF
TGTGCCATCAGTGAGTCTGACAGACTGAACACTGAAGCTTTCTTT
>TRBV5-6|NA|TRBJ2-7|NA
CASSPMALVEQYF
TGTGCCAGCAGCCCAATGGCTCTTGTCGAGCAGTACTTC
>TRBV28|NA|TRBJ1-1|NA
CASYDPGLSGVNTEAFF
TGTGCCAGCTATGACCCGGGACTATCTGGGGTGAACACTGAAGCTTTCTTT
>TRBV7-8|NA|TRBJ2-7|few
CASSLGAGPYEQYF
TGTGCCAGCAGCTTAGGCGCGGGACCCTACGAGCAGTACTTC
>TRBV6-1|NA|TRBJ2-1|NA
CASSVRENRIYNEQFF
TGTGCCAGCAGTGTGAGAGAGAACCGGATCTACAATGAGCAGTTCTTC
>TRBV2|TRBD2|TRBJ2-1|NA
CASSAGEGSEQFF
TGTGCCAGCTCAGCGGGAGAAGGGAGTGAGCAGTTCTTC
>TRBV2|NA|TRBJ2-1|NA
CASSELGWEEGHYNEQFF
TGTGCCAGCAGTGAATTAGGGTGGGAGGAGGGACACTACAATGAGCAGTTCTTC
>TRBV15|NA|TRBJ1-4|NA
CATSAGLSERKLFF
TGTGCCACCTCAGCGGGGCTCAGTGAGAGAAAACTGTTTTTT
>TRBV14|NA|TRBJ1-1|NA
CASSQGEDRFDTEAFF
TGTGCCAGCAGCCAAGGGGAGGACCGCTTTGACACTGAAGCTTTCTTT
>TRBV6-5|TRBD1|TRBJ2-7|NA
CASRQDRGYEQYF
TGTGCCAGCAGACAGGACAGGGGTTACGAGCAGTACTTC
>TRBV27|TRBD2|TRBJ2-7|NA
CASSFGGSHREQYF
TGTGCCAGCAGTTTTGGCGGGAGTCACCGCGAGCAGTACTTC
>TRBV30|NA|TRBJ1-4|NA
CAWSGGPNEKLFF
TGTGCCTGGAGTGGCGGACCGAATGAAAAACTGTTTTTT
>TRBV10-2|TRBD1|TRBJ2-1|NA
CASRPAGTDNEQFF
TGCGCCAGCAGACCCGCCGGGACAGATAATGAGCAGTTCTTC
>TRBV19|TRBD1|TRBJ2-2|NA
CASRGQGEAGELFF
TGTGCCAGTAGGGGACAGGGGGAAGCCGGGGAGCTGTTTTTT
>TRBV28|NA|TRBJ2-7|NA
CASSLLNNEQYF
TGTGCCAGCAGCCTCCTGAATAACGAGCAGTACTTC
>TRBV5-1|TRBD1|TRBJ2-7|NA
CASSPPGQGLYEQYF
TGCGCCAGCAGCCCCCCGGGACAGGGCCTCTACGAGCAGTACTTC
>TRBV28|NA|TRBJ2-3|once
CASGPAGAITDTQYF
TGTGCCAGCGGTCCGGCCGGGGCAATCACAGATACGCAGTATTTT
>TRBV19|NA|TRBJ1-3|NA
CASSTPRLGVTIYF
TGTGCCAGTAGTACCCCCAGGCTCGGCGTAACCATATATTTT
>TRBV10-1|NA|TRBJ2-4|NA
CASSEGTLAKNIQYF
TGCGCCAGCAGTGAGGGGACCTTGGCCAAAAACATTCAGTACTTC
>TRBV12-2|NA|TRBJ2-6|NA
CASRIGTSTQSRANVLTF
TGTGCAAGTCGCATCGGTACCTCCACACAAAGTCGGGCCAACGTCCTGACTTTC
>TRBV21-1|NA|TRBJ2-2|NA
CASSFTRGSNTGELFF
TGTGCCAGCAGTTTCACGAGGGGATCAAACACCGGGGAGCTGTTTTTT
>TRBV7-5|NA|TRBJ2-1|NA
CASSPQLWDEQFF
TGTGCCAGCAGCCCACAGCTGTGGGATGAGCAGTTCTTC
>TRBV29-1|TRBD1|TRBJ2-7|NA
CSVELGTESSYEQYF
TGCAGCGTTGAGCTGGGGACAGAGAGCTCCTACGAGCAGTACTTC
>TRBV19|TRBD1|TRBJ2-1|NA
CASSSTRGTYNEQFF
TGTGCCAGTAGTTCGACCAGGGGGACCTACAATGAGCAGTTCTTC
>TRBV30|NA|TRBJ2-7|NA
CAWSVSLGGLDEQYF
TGTGCCTGGAGTGTAAGTTTAGGGGGTCTCGACGAGCAGTACTTC
>TRBV27|TRBD1|TRBJ2-2|NA
CASSLRQGARVGELFF
TGTGCCAGCAGCCTAAGACAGGGGGCACGCGTCGGGGAGCTGTTTTTT
>TRBV11-2|TRBD2|TRBJ2-7|once
CASSRSGRGYEQYF
TGTGCCAGCAGCAGGAGCGGGAGGGGCTACGAGCAGTACTTC
>TRBV5-1|TRBD1|TRBJ2-1|few
CASGTGNDEQFF
TGCGCCAGCGGGACAGGGAACGATGAGCAGTTCTTC
>TRBV28|NA|TRBJ1-3|NA
CASSVGGSGGNTIYF
TGTGCCAGCAGCGTGGGGGGCTCGGGGGGAAACACCATATATTTT
>TRBV14|TRBD2|TRBJ2-7|NA
CASSLVGLAREQYF
TGTGCCAGCAGCCTCGTTGGACTAGCCCGAGAGCAGTACTTC
>TRBV5-1|NA|TRBJ2-3|NA
CASSPDSQGTQYF
TGCGCCAGCAGCCCAGATTCTCAAGGTACGCAGTATTTT
>TRBV28|NA|TRBJ1-2|NA
CASSSGGGLFIGYGYTF
TGTGCCAGCAGTTCCGGAGGGGGGCTTTTCATAGGCTATGGCTACACCTTC
>TRBV7-9|TRBD2|TRBJ2-5|NA
CASSLGGRASETQYF
TGTGCCAGCAGCTTAGGCGGGAGGGCCTCGGAGACCCAGTACTTC
>TRBV28|TRBD1|TRBJ1-1|few
CASSPRGQVEAFF
TGTGCCAGCAGTCCCAGGGGGCAGGTTGAAGCTTTCTTT